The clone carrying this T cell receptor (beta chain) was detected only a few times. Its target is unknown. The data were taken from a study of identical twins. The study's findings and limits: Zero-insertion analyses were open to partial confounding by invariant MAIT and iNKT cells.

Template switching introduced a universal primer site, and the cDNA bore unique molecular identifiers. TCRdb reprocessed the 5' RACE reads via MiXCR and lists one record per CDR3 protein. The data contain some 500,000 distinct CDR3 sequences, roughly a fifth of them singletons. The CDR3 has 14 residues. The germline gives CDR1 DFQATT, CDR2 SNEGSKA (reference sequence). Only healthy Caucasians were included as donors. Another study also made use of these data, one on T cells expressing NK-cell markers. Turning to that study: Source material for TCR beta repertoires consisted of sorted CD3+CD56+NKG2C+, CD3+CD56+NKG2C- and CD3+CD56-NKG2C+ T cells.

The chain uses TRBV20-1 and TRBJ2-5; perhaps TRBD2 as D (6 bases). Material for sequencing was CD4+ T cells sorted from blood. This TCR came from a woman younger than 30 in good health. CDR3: CPSPPGLTYPAQYF. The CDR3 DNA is TGCCCCTCCCCACCGGGACTGACATACCCGGCCCAGTACTTC.